These T cell receptor beta chains were read from a single sample in a study of blood T cell repertoires in COVID-19. Sequencing was performed with immunoSEQ multiplex PCR; in TCRdb, only in-frame clones are kept and a portion is missing. Among some 65,000 clones, roughly 77% were seen once, and the ten largest hold about 9.8%. The sample was peripheral blood. Every receptor here comes from a human donor in a cohort sampled during active COVID-19. Each CDR3 is given with its conserved first and last residue.

v_call: TRBV21-1; j_call: TRBJ2-1; cdr3_aa: CASSKEWTSGRDEQFF
v_call: TRBV28; j_call: TRBJ2-7; cdr3_aa: CASRQGQGASYF
v_call: TRBV28; j_call: TRBJ2-5; cdr3_aa: CASSDVGSGRRETQYF
v_call: TRBV7-9; j_call: TRBJ2-3; cdr3_aa: CASSPGTSGGTDTQYF
v_call: TRBV9; j_call: TRBJ2-3; cdr3_aa: CASSPSGYTDTQYF
v_call: TRBV6-5; j_call: TRBJ2-1; cdr3_aa: CASGGGSGRYNEQFF
v_call: TRBV6-1; j_call: TRBJ2-7; cdr3_aa: CATSDGYEQYF
v_call: TRBV7-9; j_call: TRBJ1-3; cdr3_aa: CASSREEQGWVLAGNTIYF
v_call: TRBV29-1; j_call: TRBJ1-1; cdr3_aa: CSALGIGGTEAFF
v_call: TRBV19; j_call: TRBJ2-7; cdr3_aa: CASSESTYEQYF
v_call: TRBV30; j_call: TRBJ2-7; cdr3_aa: CACDRGPYEQYF
v_call: TRBV11-1; j_call: TRBJ2-7; cdr3_aa: CASSLAGTSDYEQYF
v_call: TRBV20-1; j_call: TRBJ1-3; cdr3_aa: CSASGYRSSGNTIYF
v_call: TRBV6-2/TRBV6-3; j_call: TRBJ2-4; cdr3_aa: CASSQGGNIQYF
v_call: TRBV9; j_call: TRBJ1-3; cdr3_aa: CASSVTGTGNTIYF
v_call: TRBV6-5; j_call: TRBJ2-7; cdr3_aa: CASSTDRGSIYEQYF
v_call: TRBV29-1; j_call: TRBJ2-7; cdr3_aa: CSVETPTGATYEQYF
v_call: TRBV18; j_call: TRBJ1-2; cdr3_aa: CASSSQSYGYTF